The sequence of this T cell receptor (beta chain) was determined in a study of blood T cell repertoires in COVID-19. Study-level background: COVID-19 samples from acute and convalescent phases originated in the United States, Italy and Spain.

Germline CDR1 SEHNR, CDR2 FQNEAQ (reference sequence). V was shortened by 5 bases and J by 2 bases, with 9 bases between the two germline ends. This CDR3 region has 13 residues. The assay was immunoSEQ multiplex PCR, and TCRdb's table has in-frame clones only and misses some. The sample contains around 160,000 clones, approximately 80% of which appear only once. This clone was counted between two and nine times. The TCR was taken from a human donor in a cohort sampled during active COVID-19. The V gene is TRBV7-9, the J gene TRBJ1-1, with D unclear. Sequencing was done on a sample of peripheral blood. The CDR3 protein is CASSPRVNTEAFF. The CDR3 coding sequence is TGTGCCAGCAGCCCACGGGTAAACACTGAAGCTTTCTTT.